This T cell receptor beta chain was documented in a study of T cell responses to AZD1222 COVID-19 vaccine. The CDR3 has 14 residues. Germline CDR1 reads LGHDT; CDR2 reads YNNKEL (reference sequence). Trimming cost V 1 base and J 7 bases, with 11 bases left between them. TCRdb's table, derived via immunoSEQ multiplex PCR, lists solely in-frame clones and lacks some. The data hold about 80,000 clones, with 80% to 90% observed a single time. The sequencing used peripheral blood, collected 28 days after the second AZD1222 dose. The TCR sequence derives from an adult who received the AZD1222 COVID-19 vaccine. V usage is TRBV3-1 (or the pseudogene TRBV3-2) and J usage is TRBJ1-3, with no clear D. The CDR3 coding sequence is TGTGCCAGCAGCCAAGTTAGCCGGCCGAACACCATATATTTT. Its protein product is CASSQVSRPNTIYF.